The source of this TCR beta chain is a study of T cell responses to AZD1222 COVID-19 vaccine (dated by TCRdb to 2020 to 2023). As for the study more broadly: AZD1222 recipients given second doses at about 4 weeks or at about 12 weeks were pooled, since spike-specific TCR depth and breadth were not found to differ between the two schedules. A total of 230 to 250 trial participants underwent TCR sequencing, of whom nearly 210 had received two doses of AZD1222 and around 26 had received two doses of the MenACWY control vaccine. Trial participants were enrolled into age subgroups of 18-55, 56-69 and 70-plus years, which contained around 140, 26 and 57 TCR-sequenced participants, respectively. What the study reported, not specific to this receptor: Because no day 14 peak-response samples were available, repertoires were characterized only after the peak T cell response. Reportedly, almost half of the unique spike-specific TCRs recognized epitopes lying outside the regions that are mutated in the B.1.351 and B.1.1.7 variants. Conclusions about previously exposed vaccinees were limited because only five to seven AZD1222 recipients were SARS-CoV-2 seropositive at baseline. In the small 56-69-year group, the increase in depth fell short of significance, most likely because of low power. After two AZD1222 doses, both the breadth and the depth of spike-specific TCRs were significantly higher than at day 0 and than in MenACWY recipients. The vaccine-associated CD4 TCRs covered the entire spike protein, and the dominant responses fell in regions 160-218 and 743-854. Participants were mostly white British, with more females than males. The authors suggested clonal diversity may have been underestimated.

The CDR3 regions of human TCRbeta chains were analyzed by immunosequencing. Regarding the original processing steps: Repertoire TCRs were checked for matches against a reference library of SARS-CoV-2-specific TCRs that had been generated using the MIRA antigen-specificity platform. Breadth was defined as the fraction of unique TCRs that were SARS-CoV-2-associated. Depth was defined as the fraction of total T cells that were SARS-CoV-2-associated. Using the MIRA data, each spike-specific TCR was mapped to the spike region that the TCR reacts to and placed in a CD4 or CD8 class. Log10-transformed breadth and depth values were compared by one-way ANOVA with Sidak's multiple comparisons tests. As stored in TCRdb, this immuneACCESS dataset retains in-frame rearrangements with V and J assigned. A fraction of the clones does not appear; measured against another copy, unresolved V genes explain less than half of the discrepancy, and the remainder lacks a known reason. D and trimming come from the DNA, and the V and J calls and clone size come from that table. The sample data list around 130,000 clones, and nearly 95% of these were observed just once. The top ten hold approximately 0.85% of the sample.

The time point label corresponds to: baseline before first vaccination. Vaccinee samples came from UK trials COV001 and COV002, including a single-blind randomized controlled phase 2/3 trial of AZD1222 (ChAdOx1 nCoV-19) in healthy adults. Trial participant PBMC samples were collected at day 0 and day 28 after the second dose for TCRbeta chain sequencing. From cysteine to phenylalanine, the CDR3 is 14 amino acids long. The kept DNA is CDR3 alone, 42 bases in frame from the first base. V sheds 0 bases and J sheds 1 base, leaving 8 bases between their ends. The germline V gene (reference sequence) provides CDR1 SGHNT and CDR2 YYREEE. Regarding this clone: The antigen it binds to is not known. No much larger clone is present one base from it, and per-base qualities are unavailable.

Sequenced here: peripheral blood, sampled on day 0 of AZD1222 vaccination. Recombination linked TRBV5-4 to TRBJ2-7, with no confidently assigned D gene. The TCR comes from an adult in good health. The CDR3 amino acid sequence is: CASSLDLVSYEQYF. The base sequence is TGTGCCAGCAGCTTGGATCTCGTTTCCTACGAGCAGTACTTC.